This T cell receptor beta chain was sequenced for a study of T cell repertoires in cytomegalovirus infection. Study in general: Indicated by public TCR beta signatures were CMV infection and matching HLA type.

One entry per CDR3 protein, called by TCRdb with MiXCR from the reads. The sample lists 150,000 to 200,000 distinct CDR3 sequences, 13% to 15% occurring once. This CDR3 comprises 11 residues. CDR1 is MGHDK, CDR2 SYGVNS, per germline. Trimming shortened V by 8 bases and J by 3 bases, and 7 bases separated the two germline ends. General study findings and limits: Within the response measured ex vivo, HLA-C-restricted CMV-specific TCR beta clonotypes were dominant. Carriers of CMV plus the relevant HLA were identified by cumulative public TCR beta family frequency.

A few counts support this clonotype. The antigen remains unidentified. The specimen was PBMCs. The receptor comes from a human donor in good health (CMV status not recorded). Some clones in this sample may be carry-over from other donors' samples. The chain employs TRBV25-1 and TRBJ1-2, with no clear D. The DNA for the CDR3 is TGTGCCAGCGGTCGTGACTATGGCTACACCTTC. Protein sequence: CASGRDYGYTF.